This T cell receptor (beta chain) was identified during a study of T cell responses to AZD1222 COVID-19 vaccine. The CDR3 is made up of 15 amino acids. Germline trimming cut 5 bases from V and 5 bases from J; bases unmatched to any gene: 7. Per germline, CDR1 SGHTA and CDR2 FQGNSA. Broader study findings: Possibly, clonal diversity was underestimated; donors were largely white British and included more females.

Method: immunoSEQ multiplex PCR; TCRdb's copy keeps in-frame clones and lacks some. The sample has some 89,000 clones, 85% to 90% seen once; the top ten hold roughly 4.7%. On this clone itself: As yet, its antigen is unknown.

Specimen: peripheral blood, collected on day 0 of MenACWY control vaccination. The chain employs TRBV7-2 and TRBJ2-1, with 9 bases fitting TRBD2. This TCR came from an adult in good health. CDR3: CASSQIAGANNEQFF. The CDR3 coding sequence is TGTGCCAGCAGCCAAATAGCGGGAGCAAACAATGAGCAGTTCTTC.